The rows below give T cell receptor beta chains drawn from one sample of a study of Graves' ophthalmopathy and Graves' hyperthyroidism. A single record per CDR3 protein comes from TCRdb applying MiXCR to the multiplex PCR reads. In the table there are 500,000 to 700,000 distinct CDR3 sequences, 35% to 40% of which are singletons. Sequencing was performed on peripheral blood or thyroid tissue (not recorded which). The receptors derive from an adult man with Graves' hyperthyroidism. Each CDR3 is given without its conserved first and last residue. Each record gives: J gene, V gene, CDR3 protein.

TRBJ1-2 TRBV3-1 ASSQDRPFYGYT
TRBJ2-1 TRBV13 ASSGNNYNEQF
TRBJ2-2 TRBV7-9 ASSLFGGTSVTGELF
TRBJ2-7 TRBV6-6 ASSYSKAETGGYEQY
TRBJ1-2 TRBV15 ATSLFDVGSYGYT
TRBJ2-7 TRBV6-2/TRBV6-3 ASSEWTGRTSYEQY
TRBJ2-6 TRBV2 ASSEIAVANVLT
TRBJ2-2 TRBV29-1 SVEGLAAANTGELF
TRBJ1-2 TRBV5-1 ASSLAGVFGYT
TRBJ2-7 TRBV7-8 ASSFTPTGEQY
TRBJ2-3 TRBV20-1 SARDNFPGLMRNTQY
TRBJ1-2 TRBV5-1 ASSTRYT
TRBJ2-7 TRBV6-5 ASSYEGYEQY
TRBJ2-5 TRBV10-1 ASGGAVQETQY
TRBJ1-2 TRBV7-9 ASSPPKGQDNYGYT
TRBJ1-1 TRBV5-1 VSYEGAMNTEAF
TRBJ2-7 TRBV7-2 ASRLAGGADTQY
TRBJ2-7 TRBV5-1 ASSTDIYEQY
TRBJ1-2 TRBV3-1 ASSQGLTGGVYGYT
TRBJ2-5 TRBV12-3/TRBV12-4 ASSPRGSQETQY
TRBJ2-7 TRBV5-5 ASSSGGGPYEQY
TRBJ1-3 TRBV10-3 AISESMGGSGNTIY
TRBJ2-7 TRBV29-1 SGFRSSYEQY
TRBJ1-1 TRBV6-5 ASTLVSGNGEAF
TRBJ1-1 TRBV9 ASSVGASGTEAF
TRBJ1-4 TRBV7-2 ASSLVRAGPGLYEKLF
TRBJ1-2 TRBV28 ASSPNRRAIKGYT
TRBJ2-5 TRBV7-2 ASSLGDDQQETQY
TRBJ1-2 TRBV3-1 ASSQQGHGYT
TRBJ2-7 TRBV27 ASSTSQGHEQY
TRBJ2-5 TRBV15 ATSRGGSGLGGIETQY